Listed here is a single T cell receptor (beta chain). The source of the sample is a study of T cell responses to AZD1222 COVID-19 vaccine. The table came from immunoSEQ multiplex PCR; TCRdb's copy has only in-frame clones and leaves some out. The sample yields more than 250,000 clones, over 85% seen once. The CDR3 length is 16 residues. V lost 1 base and J lost 6; bases outside the gene matches: 5. The germline gives CDR1 SGHVS, CDR2 FQNEAQ. Sequencing was performed on peripheral blood, taken on day 0 of AZD1222 vaccination. The chain employs TRBV7-8 and TRBJ1-5; 11 bases match TRBD1. The TCR comes from an adult in good health. CDR3 region: CASSLVLGQGGQPQHF. The CDR3 DNA reads TGTGCCAGCAGCTTAGTATTGGGACAGGGGGGTCAGCCCCAGCATTTT.